This entry describes one T cell receptor (beta chain). Its antigen is not known. Addition of a universal primer site occurred through template switching, and cDNA carried unique molecular identifiers. Via MiXCR, TCRdb re-called the 5' RACE reads, giving one row per CDR3 protein. This sample has 200,000 to 300,000 distinct CDR3 sequences; about 10% occur once, and the top ten carry approximately 11%. Germline CDR1 SGHTS, CDR2 YDEGEE. Trimming at V came to 1 base and at J to 5 bases, leaving 5 bases not matched to a gene. This CDR3 comprises 14 residues. The data originate from a study of identical twins. Study-level results: There was an excess of low generation probability in the out-of-frame alpha sequences that twins shared. Among beta out-of-frame sequences, excess sharing between twins appeared weaker. Twin sharing of out-of-frame TCR alpha was underestimated by models in monozygotic pairs.

V usage is TRBV5-8 and J usage is TRBJ2-7, with 8 positions matching TRBD1. The source is a man aged 50-59 years in good health. The sequenced sample was memory T cells sorted from blood. The CDR3 bases are TGTGCCAGCAGCTTGCGGCAGGGGGCCCACGAGCAGTACTTC. Its translation is CASSLRQGAHEQYF.